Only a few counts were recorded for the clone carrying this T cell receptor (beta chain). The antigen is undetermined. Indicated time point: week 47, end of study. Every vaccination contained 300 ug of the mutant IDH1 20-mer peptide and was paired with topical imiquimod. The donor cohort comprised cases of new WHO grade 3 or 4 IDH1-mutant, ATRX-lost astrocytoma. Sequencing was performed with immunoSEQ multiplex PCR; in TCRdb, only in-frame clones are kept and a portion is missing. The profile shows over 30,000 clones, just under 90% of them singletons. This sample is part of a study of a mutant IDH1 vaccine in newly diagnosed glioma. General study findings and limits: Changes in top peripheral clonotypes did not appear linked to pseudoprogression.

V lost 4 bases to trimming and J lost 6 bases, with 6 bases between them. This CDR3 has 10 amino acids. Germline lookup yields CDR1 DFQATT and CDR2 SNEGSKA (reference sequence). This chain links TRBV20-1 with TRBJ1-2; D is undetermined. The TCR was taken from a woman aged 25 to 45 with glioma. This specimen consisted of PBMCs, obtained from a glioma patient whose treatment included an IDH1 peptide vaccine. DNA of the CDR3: TGCAGTGCTACAGAGCATGGCTACACCTTC. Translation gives CSATEHGYTF.